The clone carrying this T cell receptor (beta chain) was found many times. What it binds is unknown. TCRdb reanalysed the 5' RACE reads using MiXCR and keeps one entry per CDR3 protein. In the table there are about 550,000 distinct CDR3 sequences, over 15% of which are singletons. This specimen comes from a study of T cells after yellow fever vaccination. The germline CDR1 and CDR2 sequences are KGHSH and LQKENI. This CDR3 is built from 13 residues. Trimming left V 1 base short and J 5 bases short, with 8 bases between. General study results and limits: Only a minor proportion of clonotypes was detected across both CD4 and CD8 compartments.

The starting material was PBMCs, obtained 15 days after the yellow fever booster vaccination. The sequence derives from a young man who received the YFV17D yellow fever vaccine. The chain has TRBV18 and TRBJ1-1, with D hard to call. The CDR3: CASSPRFPTEAFF. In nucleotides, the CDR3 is TGTGCCAGCTCACCACGGTTTCCAACTGAAGCTTTCTTT.